These T cell receptor beta chains were read from a single sample in a study of shared clonotypes between healthy human individuals. Measured with immunoSEQ multiplex PCR; TCRdb has only the in-frame clones, and not every one. The sample lists about 2,100,000 clones, about 92% occurring once. Input material: naive CD8+ T cells from PBMCs. Receptors were obtained from a man aged 18 to 35 in good health. Some clones in this sample may be carry-over from other donors' samples. Both conserved end residues are part of each CDR3. Fields, in order: CDR3 DNA, CDR3 protein, clone size, D gene, J gene, V gene. A D gene is named only where the DNA matches it firmly. Only part of the rows carry a size: once, few, many, or a class if the clone is expanded.

cdr3_nt: TGTGCCAGCAGCTTCGGTTCTGTCGAGCAGTACTTC
cdr3_aa: CASSFGSVEQYF
clone_size: NA
d_call: NA
j_call: TRBJ2-7
v_call: TRBV5-4

cdr3_nt: TGTGCCAGCAGCCAAGCGGGAGGGCCCTACAATGAGCAGTTCTTC
cdr3_aa: CASSQAGGPYNEQFF
clone_size: NA
d_call: TRBD2
j_call: TRBJ2-1
v_call: TRBV7-6

cdr3_nt: TGTGCCAGCAGCCCTACAGGGTACGGAGGAAACTATGGCTACACCTTC
cdr3_aa: CASSPTGYGGNYGYTF
clone_size: NA
d_call: NA
j_call: TRBJ1-2
v_call: TRBV9

cdr3_nt: TGTGCCAGCAGCCTCCGGGACAGGGGAGAGACCCAGTACTTC
cdr3_aa: CASSLRDRGETQYF
clone_size: NA
d_call: TRBD1
j_call: TRBJ2-5
v_call: TRBV27

cdr3_nt: TGTGCCAGCAGTTTATCCGCTGGCCCCAAGGAAAAACTGTTTTTT
cdr3_aa: CASSLSAGPKEKLFF
clone_size: NA
d_call: NA
j_call: TRBJ1-4
v_call: TRBV28

cdr3_nt: TGTGCCAGCAGCCCACGGGAGGGAGGGTCTGGGGCCAACGTCCTGACTTTC
cdr3_aa: CASSPREGGSGANVLTF
clone_size: once
d_call: TRBD2
j_call: TRBJ2-6
v_call: TRBV11-2

cdr3_nt: TGTGCCAGCTTAAAGACTAGCGGAAACAATGAGCAGTTCTTC
cdr3_aa: CASLKTSGNNEQFF
clone_size: NA
d_call: TRBD2
j_call: TRBJ2-1
v_call: TRBV2

cdr3_nt: TGTGCCAGCAGTGAGATTCCGCCATTTGAGACCCAGTACTTC
cdr3_aa: CASSEIPPFETQYF
clone_size: NA
d_call: NA
j_call: TRBJ2-5
v_call: TRBV6-1

cdr3_nt: TGTGCCAGCAGTTTATGGCGCGACGAGCAGTACTTC
cdr3_aa: CASSLWRDEQYF
clone_size: NA
d_call: NA
j_call: TRBJ2-7
v_call: TRBV28

cdr3_nt: TGTGCCACCAGCGCGGAGGGGACAGGTGATGAAAAACTGTTTTTT
cdr3_aa: CATSAEGTGDEKLFF
clone_size: NA
d_call: TRBD1
j_call: TRBJ1-4
v_call: TRBV15

cdr3_nt: TGTGCCAGCAGCTTGTCCGGGACAGGGGTTTACGAGCAGTACTTC
cdr3_aa: CASSLSGTGVYEQYF
clone_size: NA
d_call: TRBD1
j_call: TRBJ2-7
v_call: TRBV7-8

cdr3_nt: TGTGCCAGGTCAGGGGGTAACACTGAAGCTTTCTTT
cdr3_aa: CARSGGNTEAFF
clone_size: NA
d_call: TRBD1
j_call: TRBJ1-1
v_call: TRBV2

cdr3_nt: TGTGCCAGCAGTGAACAGGGTAGGGCCTACGAGCAGTACTTC
cdr3_aa: CASSEQGRAYEQYF
clone_size: NA
d_call: NA
j_call: TRBJ2-7
v_call: TRBV25-1

cdr3_nt: TGTGCCAGCAGCCTCGGTTCGTACGGCTACACCTTC
cdr3_aa: CASSLGSYGYTF
clone_size: NA
d_call: NA
j_call: TRBJ1-2
v_call: TRBV28

cdr3_nt: TGCGCCAGCAGCCAAGTAGGGAGGGTAGCGGGAGGTGCAGATACGCAGTATTTT
cdr3_aa: CASSQVGRVAGGADTQYF
clone_size: NA
d_call: TRBD2
j_call: TRBJ2-3
v_call: TRBV4-1

cdr3_nt: TGTGCCAGCAGTGAGATCTTCTCTGGGGCCAACGTCCTGACTTTC
cdr3_aa: CASSEIFSGANVLTF
clone_size: NA
d_call: NA
j_call: TRBJ2-6
v_call: TRBV2

cdr3_nt: TGTGCCAGCAGTTTACCCCGGGACACCTACGAGCAGTACTTC
cdr3_aa: CASSLPRDTYEQYF
clone_size: NA
d_call: NA
j_call: TRBJ2-7
v_call: TRBV28

cdr3_nt: TGTGCCAGTAGTGTCCTTCGAGGCGAGCAGTACTTC
cdr3_aa: CASSVLRGEQYF
clone_size: NA
d_call: NA
j_call: TRBJ2-7
v_call: TRBV19

cdr3_nt: TGTGCCAGCAGCTTTCCGGGACAGGTCTACGAGCAGTACTTC
cdr3_aa: CASSFPGQVYEQYF
clone_size: NA
d_call: TRBD1
j_call: TRBJ2-7
v_call: TRBV7-9

cdr3_nt: TGTGCCAGCAGCTTGACTGGGTGGGTTAGCTCCTACAATGAGCAGTTCTTC
cdr3_aa: CASSLTGWVSSYNEQFF
clone_size: once
d_call: NA
j_call: TRBJ2-1
v_call: TRBV5-6

cdr3_nt: TGTGCCAGCAGTCTTCCGTACGGGCCCAGGCGTGACGAGCAGTACTTC
cdr3_aa: CASSLPYGPRRDEQYF
clone_size: NA
d_call: NA
j_call: TRBJ2-7
v_call: TRBV28

cdr3_nt: TGTGCCAGTAGTAGAGCAGGTGAAGCGGGGAGAAATGAAAAACTGTTTTTT
cdr3_aa: CASSRAGEAGRNEKLFF
clone_size: NA
d_call: NA
j_call: TRBJ1-4
v_call: TRBV19

cdr3_nt: TGTGCCAGCAGTTACAGGAAGCAGGGTGGGAGTGAGCAGTTCTTC
cdr3_aa: CASSYRKQGGSEQFF
clone_size: NA
d_call: NA
j_call: TRBJ2-1
v_call: TRBV6-5

cdr3_nt: TGTGCTAGTGGTTGGGGCGGAGGGGAGCTGTTTTTT
cdr3_aa: CASGWGGGELFF
clone_size: NA
d_call: NA
j_call: TRBJ2-2
v_call: TRBV12-5

cdr3_nt: TGTGCCAGCAAACATAGCTGGGCTAGCGGGAACACAGATACGCAGTATTTT
cdr3_aa: CASKHSWASGNTDTQYF
clone_size: once
d_call: TRBD2
j_call: TRBJ2-3
v_call: TRBV27

cdr3_nt: TGCGCCAGCAGCTTGGATCCAGGACCGCTTGAAGCTTTCTTT
cdr3_aa: CASSLDPGPLEAFF
clone_size: NA
d_call: NA
j_call: TRBJ1-1
v_call: TRBV5-1

cdr3_nt: TGTGCCAGTAGCACGGACAGGAGAGATAGCAATCAGCCCCAGCATTTT
cdr3_aa: CASSTDRRDSNQPQHF
clone_size: once
d_call: TRBD1
j_call: TRBJ1-5
v_call: TRBV19

cdr3_nt: TGTGCCAGCAGTTTTCTCCCAGGGACCTACGAGCAGTACTTC
cdr3_aa: CASSFLPGTYEQYF
clone_size: NA
d_call: NA
j_call: TRBJ2-7
v_call: TRBV28

cdr3_nt: TGTGCCAGCCGAGAACGGGACACCGCCTACGAGCAGTACTTC
cdr3_aa: CASRERDTAYEQYF
clone_size: NA
d_call: NA
j_call: TRBJ2-7
v_call: TRBV2

cdr3_nt: TGTGCCAGCAGCCAAGAGGGCCTCTCCCTGAACACTGAAGCTTTCTTT
cdr3_aa: CASSQEGLSLNTEAFF
clone_size: NA
d_call: NA
j_call: TRBJ1-1
v_call: TRBV14

cdr3_nt: TGTGCCAGCAGTCCAGGCCATCCCCGGTACAATGAGCAGTTCTTC
cdr3_aa: CASSPGHPRYNEQFF
clone_size: NA
d_call: NA
j_call: TRBJ2-1
v_call: TRBV27

cdr3_nt: TGTGCCAGCAGCAGGGGTCCAGAGACCCAGTACTTC
cdr3_aa: CASSRGPETQYF
clone_size: NA
d_call: NA
j_call: TRBJ2-5
v_call: TRBV21-1

cdr3_nt: TGTGCCACCCTCCCGGGGCGAAACACTGAAGCTTTCTTT
cdr3_aa: CATLPGRNTEAFF
clone_size: NA
d_call: NA
j_call: TRBJ1-1
v_call: TRBV19

cdr3_nt: TGTGCCAGTAGTCCAGTGGTCCAAGAGACCCAGTACTTC
cdr3_aa: CASSPVVQETQYF
clone_size: NA
d_call: NA
j_call: TRBJ2-5
v_call: TRBV19

cdr3_nt: TGTGCCAGCAGCCAAGGTCCAGGGGCCCTTAACTATGGCTACACCTTC
cdr3_aa: CASSQGPGALNYGYTF
clone_size: NA
d_call: NA
j_call: TRBJ1-2
v_call: TRBV14

cdr3_nt: TGTGCCAGCAGCTCCGAGAACGGAGGGCTAGCGCTTTACAATGAGCAGTTCTTC
cdr3_aa: CASSSENGGLALYNEQFF
clone_size: once
d_call: NA
j_call: TRBJ2-1
v_call: TRBV11-2

cdr3_nt: TGTGCCAGCAGCTTGTATCGGGGGAGGACAGATACGCAGTATTTT
cdr3_aa: CASSLYRGRTDTQYF
clone_size: NA
d_call: NA
j_call: TRBJ2-3
v_call: TRBV7-9

cdr3_nt: TGTGCCAGCAGCCCGGGGGGCACATCGGGGTACGAGCAGTACTTC
cdr3_aa: CASSPGGTSGYEQYF
clone_size: once
d_call: NA
j_call: TRBJ2-7
v_call: TRBV5-6

cdr3_nt: TGTGCCAGCAGCGGACGTGAGCTGGGGCACTATGGCTACACCTTC
cdr3_aa: CASSGRELGHYGYTF
clone_size: NA
d_call: NA
j_call: TRBJ1-2
v_call: TRBV9

cdr3_nt: TGTGCCAGTGGGGACAGCGGCGAGCAGTACTTC
cdr3_aa: CASGDSGEQYF
clone_size: NA
d_call: TRBD1
j_call: TRBJ2-7
v_call: TRBV19

cdr3_nt: TGTGCCAGCAGCGGCGTCCCTACTAGCGGGAAAGCCTACGAGCAGTACTTC
cdr3_aa: CASSGVPTSGKAYEQYF
clone_size: NA
d_call: TRBD2
j_call: TRBJ2-7
v_call: TRBV5-4

cdr3_nt: TGTGCCAGCAGCTTAGGGACTAGCGGGAGGGCCTACGAGCAGTACTTC
cdr3_aa: CASSLGTSGRAYEQYF
clone_size: NA
d_call: TRBD2
j_call: TRBJ2-7
v_call: TRBV7-6

cdr3_nt: TGTGCCAGCAGCTTGTTGCTGGGCACTGAAGCTTTCTTT
cdr3_aa: CASSLLLGTEAFF
clone_size: NA
d_call: NA
j_call: TRBJ1-1
v_call: TRBV5-6

cdr3_nt: TGTGCCAGCAGTTTAGTAGACCTCACCGGGGAGCTGTTTTTT
cdr3_aa: CASSLVDLTGELFF
clone_size: NA
d_call: NA
j_call: TRBJ2-2
v_call: TRBV27

cdr3_nt: TGTGCCAGCTCACTCCTAGCGGGAGTTGGATACGAGCAGTACTTC
cdr3_aa: CASSLLAGVGYEQYF
clone_size: NA
d_call: TRBD2
j_call: TRBJ2-7
v_call: TRBV18

cdr3_nt: TGTGCCAGCAGCCTAGACAGGGGGTATGAAGCTTTCTTT
cdr3_aa: CASSLDRGYEAFF
clone_size: few
d_call: TRBD1
j_call: TRBJ1-1
v_call: TRBV6-5

cdr3_nt: TGTGCCAGCAGCCCCCATACCGACGGGTCCCCCTATGGCTACACCTTC
cdr3_aa: CASSPHTDGSPYGYTF
clone_size: NA
d_call: NA
j_call: TRBJ1-2
v_call: TRBV9

cdr3_nt: TGTGCCAGCAGGGATTGGGACGGTGGGCAGTATCAGCCCCAGCATTTT
cdr3_aa: CASRDWDGGQYQPQHF
clone_size: NA
d_call: NA
j_call: TRBJ1-5
v_call: TRBV6-6

cdr3_nt: TGTGCCAGCAGCTTAGATTATTCTGAGCAGTTCTTC
cdr3_aa: CASSLDYSEQFF
clone_size: NA
d_call: NA
j_call: TRBJ2-1
v_call: TRBV11-2

cdr3_nt: TGCGCCAGCAGCTTGGCAGCCTACAGGGAAGGAACAGATACGCAGTATTTT
cdr3_aa: CASSLAAYREGTDTQYF
clone_size: NA
d_call: NA
j_call: TRBJ2-3
v_call: TRBV5-1

cdr3_nt: TGCGCCAGCAGCCTGAGGGGCTTCTCCTACGAGCAGTACTTC
cdr3_aa: CASSLRGFSYEQYF
clone_size: NA
d_call: NA
j_call: TRBJ2-7
v_call: TRBV4-3

cdr3_nt: TGCGCCAGCAGCCAAGAGAGATTCCGATACAATGAGCAGTTCTTC
cdr3_aa: CASSQERFRYNEQFF
clone_size: NA
d_call: NA
j_call: TRBJ2-1
v_call: TRBV4-3

cdr3_nt: TGCGCCAGCAGCCAAGACCCGGGACTACCATCCTACGAGCAGTACTTC
cdr3_aa: CASSQDPGLPSYEQYF
clone_size: NA
d_call: TRBD2
j_call: TRBJ2-7
v_call: TRBV4-3